The clone carrying this T cell receptor (beta chain) was detected many times. This record belongs to a study of T cell repertoires in cytomegalovirus infection. MiXCR was run by TCRdb on the reads, yielding one entry per CDR3 protein. The data hold 480,000 or so distinct CDR3 sequences, with 10% to 12% observed a single time. V gave up 5 bases and J gave up 7 bases, with 15 bases separating them. The germline V gene encodes CDR1 SGHVS and CDR2 FNYEAQ. The CDR3 covers 14 residues. The chain employs TRBV7-6 and TRBJ2-1; D tentatively fits TRBD1 or TRBD2 (7 bases each). The sequencing input was PBMCs. The receptor comes from a human donor in good health (CMV status not recorded). Some clones in this sample may be carry-over from other donors' samples. The CDR3 DNA follows: TGTGCCAGCAGCCCCCCAGGGGGAGGGAATGAGCAGTTCTTC. It yields the protein CASSPPGGGNEQFF.